This TCR beta chain stems from a study of control samples from healthy donors and cancer patients. Measured with immunoSEQ multiplex PCR; TCRdb has only the in-frame clones, and not every one. This table has around 100,000 clones, roughly nine tenths appearing once. The V end lost 0 bases, the J end lost 6 bases, and 6 bases lay between the germline ends. CDR3 length: 13 residues. CDR1 is SGHRS, CDR2 YFSETQ, per germline. Sample: blood. The receptor comes from a woman between 18 and 29 years old in good health. J is TRBJ2-2 and V is TRBV5-1, with D unresolved. CDR3 loop: CASSLEVSGELFF. DNA of the CDR3: TGCGCCAGCAGCTTGGAGGTTTCCGGGGAGCTGTTTTTT. The complete variable domain, with remaining parts taken from reference TRBV5-1 and TRBJ2-2, reads KAGVTQTPRYLIKTRGQQVTLSCSPISGHRSVSWYQQTPGQGLQFLFEYFSETQRNKGNFPGRFSGRQFSNSRSEMNVSTLELGDSALYLCASSLEVSGELFFGEGSRLTVL.